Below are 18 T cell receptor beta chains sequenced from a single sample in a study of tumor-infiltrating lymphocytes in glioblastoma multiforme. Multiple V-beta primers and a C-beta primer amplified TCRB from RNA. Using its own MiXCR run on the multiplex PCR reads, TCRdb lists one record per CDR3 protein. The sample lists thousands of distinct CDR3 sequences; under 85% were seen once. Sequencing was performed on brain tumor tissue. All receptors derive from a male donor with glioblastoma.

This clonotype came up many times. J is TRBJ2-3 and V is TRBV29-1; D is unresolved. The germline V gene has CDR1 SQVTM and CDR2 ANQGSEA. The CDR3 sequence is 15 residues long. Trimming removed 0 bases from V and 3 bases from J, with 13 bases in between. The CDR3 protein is CSVEDPLPWTDTQYF. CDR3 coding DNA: TGCAGCGTTGAAGATCCCCTTCCCTGGACAGATACGCAGTATTTT.

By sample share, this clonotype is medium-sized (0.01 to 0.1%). The CDR3 reads CASSLGTGNYGYTF. As DNA, the CDR3 is TGTGCCAGCAGCTTAGGTACGGGAAACTATGGCTACACCTTC. This chain uses TRBV13 with TRBJ1-2, with D hard to call. The CDR3 runs 14 residues. Germline-derived CDR1 and CDR2 are PRHDT and FYEKMQ (reference sequence). V was clipped by 0 bases and J by 2 bases, with 7 bases between them.

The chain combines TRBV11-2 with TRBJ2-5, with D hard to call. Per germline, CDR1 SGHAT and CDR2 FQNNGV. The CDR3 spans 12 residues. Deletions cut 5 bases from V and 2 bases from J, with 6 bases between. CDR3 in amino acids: CASSTVQETQYF. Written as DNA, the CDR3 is TGTGCCAGCAGCACAGTGCAAGAGACCCAGTACTTC.

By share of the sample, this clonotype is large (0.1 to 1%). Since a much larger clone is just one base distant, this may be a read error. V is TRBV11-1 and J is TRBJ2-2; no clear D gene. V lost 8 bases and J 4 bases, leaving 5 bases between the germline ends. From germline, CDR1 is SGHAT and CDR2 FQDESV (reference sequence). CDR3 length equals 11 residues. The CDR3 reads CASWGTGELFF. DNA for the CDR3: TGTGCCAGCTGGGGCACCGGGGAGCTGTTTTTT.

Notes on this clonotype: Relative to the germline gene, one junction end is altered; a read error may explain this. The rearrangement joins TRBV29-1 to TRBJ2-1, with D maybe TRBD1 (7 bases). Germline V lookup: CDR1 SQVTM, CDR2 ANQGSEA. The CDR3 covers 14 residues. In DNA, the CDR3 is TGCAGGGTTGGGGGGCGGCAGGGGGGTAATGAGAAGTTCTTC. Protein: CRVGGRQGGNEKFF.

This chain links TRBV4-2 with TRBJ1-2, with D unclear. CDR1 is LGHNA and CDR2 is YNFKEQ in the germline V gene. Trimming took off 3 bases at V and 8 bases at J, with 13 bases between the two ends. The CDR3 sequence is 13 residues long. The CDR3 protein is CASSHGPEGGYTF. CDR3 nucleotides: TGTGCCAGCAGCCATGGACCCGAAGGAGGCTACACCTTC.

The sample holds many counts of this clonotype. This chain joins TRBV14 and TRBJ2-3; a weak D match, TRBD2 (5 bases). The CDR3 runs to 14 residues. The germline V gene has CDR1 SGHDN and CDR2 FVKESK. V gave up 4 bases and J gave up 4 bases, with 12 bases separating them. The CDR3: CASSLGGPSDTQYF. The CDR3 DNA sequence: TGTGCCAGCAGCCTTGGAGGACCTTCAGATACGCAGTATTTT. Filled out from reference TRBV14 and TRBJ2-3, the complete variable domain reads EAGVTQFPSHSVIEKGQTVTLRCDPISGHDNLYWYRRVMGKEIKFLLHFVKESKQDESGMPNNRFLAERTGGTYSTLKVQPAELEDSGVYFCASSLGGPSDTQYFGPGTRLTVL.

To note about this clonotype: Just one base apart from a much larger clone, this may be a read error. This CDR3 reads CASSYGTHSCEQYF. The CDR3 DNA reads as TGTGCCAGCAGTTACGGGACACACTCCTGCGAGCAGTACTTC. V and J are TRBV6-2 or TRBV6-3 and TRBJ2-7, with D possibly TRBD1 on 6 matching bases. This CDR3 is built from 14 residues. The V gene's germline CDR1 is MNHEY and CDR2 SVGEGT.

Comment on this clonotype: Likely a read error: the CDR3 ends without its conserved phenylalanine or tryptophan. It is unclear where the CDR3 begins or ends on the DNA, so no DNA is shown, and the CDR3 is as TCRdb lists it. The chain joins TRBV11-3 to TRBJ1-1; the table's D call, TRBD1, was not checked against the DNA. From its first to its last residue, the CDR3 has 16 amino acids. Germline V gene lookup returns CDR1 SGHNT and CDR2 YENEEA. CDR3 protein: CASGFKGAGLNTEAYS.

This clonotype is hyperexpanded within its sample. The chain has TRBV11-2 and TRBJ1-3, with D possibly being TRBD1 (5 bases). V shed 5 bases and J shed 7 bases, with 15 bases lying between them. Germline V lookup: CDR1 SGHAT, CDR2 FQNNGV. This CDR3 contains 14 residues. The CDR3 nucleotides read TGTGCCAGCAGCCAGTCCAGGGAGCTGAACACCATATATTTT. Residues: CASSQSRELNTIYF. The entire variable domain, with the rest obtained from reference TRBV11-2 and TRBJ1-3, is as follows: EAGVAQSPRYKIIEKRQSVAFWCNPISGHATLYWYQQILGQGPKLLIQFQNNGVVDDSQLPKDRFSAERLKGVDSTLKIQPAKLEDSAVYLCASSQSRELNTIYFGEGSWLTVV.

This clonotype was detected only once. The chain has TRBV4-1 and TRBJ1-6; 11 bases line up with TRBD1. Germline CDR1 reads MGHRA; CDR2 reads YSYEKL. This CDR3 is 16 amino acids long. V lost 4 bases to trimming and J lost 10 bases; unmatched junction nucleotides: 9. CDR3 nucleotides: TGCGCCAGCAGCCTGGGACTCTGGGACAGGGGGTCACCCCTCCACTTT. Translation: CASSLGLWDRGSPLHF.

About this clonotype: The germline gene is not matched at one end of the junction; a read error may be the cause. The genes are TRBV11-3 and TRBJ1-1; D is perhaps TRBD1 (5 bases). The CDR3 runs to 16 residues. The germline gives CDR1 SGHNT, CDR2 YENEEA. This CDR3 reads CASGFEDAGLNTEAFF. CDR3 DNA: TGTGCCAGCGGCTTCGAGGATGCAGGGCTGAACACTGAAGCTTTCTTT.

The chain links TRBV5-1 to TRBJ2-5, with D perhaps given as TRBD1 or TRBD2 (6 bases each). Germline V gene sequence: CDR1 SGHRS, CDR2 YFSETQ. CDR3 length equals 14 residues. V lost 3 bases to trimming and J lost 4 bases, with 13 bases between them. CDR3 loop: CASSSFGGGETQYF. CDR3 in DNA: TGCGCCAGCAGCTCCTTCGGAGGGGGAGAGACCCAGTACTTC.

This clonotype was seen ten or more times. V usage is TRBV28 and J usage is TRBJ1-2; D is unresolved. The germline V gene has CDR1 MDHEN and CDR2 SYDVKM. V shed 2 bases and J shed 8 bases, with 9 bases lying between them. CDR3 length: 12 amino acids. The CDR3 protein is CASSLKSEGYTF. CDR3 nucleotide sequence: TGTGCCAGCAGTTTAAAATCAGAAGGCTACACCTTC.

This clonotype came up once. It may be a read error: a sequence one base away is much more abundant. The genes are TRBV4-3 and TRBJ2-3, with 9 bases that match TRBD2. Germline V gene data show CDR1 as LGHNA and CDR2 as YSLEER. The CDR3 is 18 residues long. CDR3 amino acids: CTSSQDLPGTSLPDTRYF. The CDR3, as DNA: TGCACCAGCAGCCAAGATCTTCCCGGGACTAGCCTCCCAGATACGCGGTATTTT.

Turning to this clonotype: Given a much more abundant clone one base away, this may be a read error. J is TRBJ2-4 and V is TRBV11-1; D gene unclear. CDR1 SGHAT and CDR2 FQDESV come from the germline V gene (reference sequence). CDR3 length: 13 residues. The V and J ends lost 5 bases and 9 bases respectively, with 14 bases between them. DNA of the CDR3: TGTGCCAGCAGCCCCCACAAGGCCGGCATTCAGTACTTC. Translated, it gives CASSPHKAGIQYF.

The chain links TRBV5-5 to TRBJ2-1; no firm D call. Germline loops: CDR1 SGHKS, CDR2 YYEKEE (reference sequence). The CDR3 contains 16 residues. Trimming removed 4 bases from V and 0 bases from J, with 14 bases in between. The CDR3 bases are TGTGCCAGCAGCCCCACATGTGACTCCTCCTACAATGAGCAGTTCTTC. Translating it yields CASSPTCDSSYNEQFF.

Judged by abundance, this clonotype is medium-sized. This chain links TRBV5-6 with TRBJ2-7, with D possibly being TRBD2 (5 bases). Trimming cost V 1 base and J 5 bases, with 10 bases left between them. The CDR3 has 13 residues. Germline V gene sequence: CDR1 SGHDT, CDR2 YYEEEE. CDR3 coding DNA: TGTGCCAGCAGCTTGACTAGTCTCCACGAGCAGTACTTC. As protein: CASSLTSLHEQYF.